Listed below are T cell receptor beta chains from one sample, sequenced in a study of human T cells and chemical hapten exposure. TCRdb reprocessed the RACE reads with MiXCR, giving one entry per CDR3 protein. The sample includes roughly 100,000 distinct CDR3 sequences, roughly a third of them seen just once. Source: whole blood, taken in connection with sensitization to the hapten diphenylcyclopropenone (DPC). The source is a man in his forties with alopecia areata. Some clones in this sample may be carry-over from other donors' samples. Both conserved end residues are part of each CDR3. The D gene is left open where the match is weak. Clone size is given for some rows only: seen once, a few or many times, or a class if the clone is expanded.

abundance,v_gene,d_gene,j_gene,CDR3aa,CDR3nt
few,TRBV28,TRBD1,TRBJ1-6,CASSRQGRDLGRSPLHF,TGTGCCAGCAGCCGACAGGGACGGGATCTGGGGCGTTCACCCCTCCACTTT
.,TRBV28,TRBD1,TRBJ2-6,CASSSLSDRAGANVLTF,TGTGCCAGCAGTTCCCTATCCGACAGGGCGGGGGCCAACGTCCTGACTTTC
.,TRBV7-9,TRBD1,TRBJ2-1,CASSQIDRGGRNEQFF,TGTGCCAGCAGCCAAATTGACAGGGGAGGACGAAATGAGCAGTTCTTC
.,TRBV12-3/TRBV12-4,.,TRBJ1-4,CAFGAGKGSNEKLFF,TGTGCCTTCGGGGCAGGGAAAGGCTCTAATGAAAAACTGTTTTTT
.,TRBV20-1,.,TRBJ1-2,CSALFRGDYGYTF,TGCAGTGCCCTCTTTAGGGGCGACTATGGCTACACCTTC
few,TRBV12-3/TRBV12-4,TRBD2,TRBJ2-1,CASSSWGLAGLNEQFF,TGTGCCAGCAGTAGTTGGGGACTAGCGGGACTAAATGAGCAGTTCTTC
.,TRBV2,.,TRBJ1-1,CASCSGNRETEAFF,TGTGCCAGCTGTTCTGGTAACAGGGAAACTGAAGCTTTCTTT
.,TRBV11-1,.,TRBJ2-1,CASSLAGLAIRNEQFF,TGTGCCAGCAGCTTAGCCGGGCTAGCGATAAGGAATGAGCAGTTCTTC
.,TRBV12-3/TRBV12-4,TRBD1,TRBJ2-3,CASSPGTGAFTDTQYF,TGTGCCAGCAGCCCCGGGACAGGGGCTTTCACAGATACGCAGTATTTT
.,TRBV29-1,.,TRBJ2-3,CSTTRRDFTDTQYF,TGCAGTACCACTAGGAGGGATTTCACAGATACGCAGTATTTT
.,TRBV3-1,.,TRBJ2-2,CASSQLATGELFF,TGTGCCAGCAGCCAGCTAGCGACTGGGGAGCTGTTTTTT
.,TRBV29-1,.,TRBJ2-3,CSFDEFSTDTQYF,TGCAGCTTTGACGAGTTTAGCACAGATACGCAGTATTTT
.,TRBV21-1,.,TRBJ1-1,CASINQTSITEAFF,TGTGCCAGCATAAATCAAACCTCCATCACTGAAGCTTTCTTT
.,TRBV12-3/TRBV12-4,TRBD2,TRBJ2-3,CASSMTSGSRVTQYF,TGTGCCAGCAGTATGACTAGCGGGAGTCGGGTTACGCAGTATTTT
.,TRBV7-2,.,TRBJ2-7,CASSLVTSSYEQYF,TGTGCCAGCAGCTTAGTAACTAGTTCCTACGAGCAGTACTTC
.,TRBV27,TRBD2,TRBJ2-2,CASSVTSGRGVTGELFF,TGTGCCAGCAGCGTTACTAGCGGGAGAGGGGTCACCGGGGAGCTGTTTTTT
.,TRBV27,TRBD2,TRBJ2-3,CASSPGLAGGPLDTQYF,TGTGCCAGCAGTCCAGGACTAGCGGGAGGGCCCTTGGATACGCAGTATTTT
.,TRBV20-1,.,TRBJ2-1,CSAGDTPGGRANEQFF,TGCAGTGCTGGGGACACCCCGGGCGGGAGAGCTAATGAGCAGTTCTTC
.,TRBV27,.,TRBJ2-3,CASSLISPDPRSTDTQYF,TGTGCCAGCAGTCTCATCTCGCCGGACCCCCGATCCACAGATACGCAGTATTTT
.,TRBV2,TRBD2,TRBJ2-3,CASSGQRGTSGVTDTQYF,TGTGCCAGCAGTGGCCAGAGGGGTACTAGCGGGGTCACAGATACGCAGTATTTT
.,TRBV6-5,.,TRBJ1-1,CASSYTPGNTEAFF,TGTGCCAGCAGTTACACCCCCGGGAACACTGAAGCTTTCTTT
.,TRBV6-6,.,TRBJ1-2,CASTHRWEDYGYTF,TGTGCCAGCACCCACCGCTGGGAGGACTATGGCTACACCTTC
.,TRBV28,.,TRBJ2-5,CASSLWDKLAKETQYF,TGTGCCAGCAGTTTATGGGATAAGCTTGCCAAAGAGACCCAGTACTTC
.,TRBV20-1,TRBD1,TRBJ2-7,CSARPTGVGEQYF,TGCAGTGCTAGACCTACAGGGGTGGGGGAGCAGTACTTC
.,TRBV12-3/TRBV12-4,TRBD1,TRBJ2-2,CASSLGQGGTGELFF,TGTGCCAGCAGTCTAGGACAGGGGGGGACCGGGGAGCTGTTTTTT
few,TRBV24-1,.,TRBJ1-5,CATRDGGNQPQHF,TGTGCCACCAGGGACGGTGGCAATCAGCCCCAGCATTTT
.,TRBV6-4,.,TRBJ2-3,CASSDEEGGSDTQYF,TGTGCCAGCAGTGACGAGGAGGGTGGTTCAGATACGCAGTATTTT
.,TRBV12-3/TRBV12-4,TRBD1,TRBJ2-4,CASSPGQELAKNIQYF,TGTGCCAGCAGCCCCGGACAGGAACTAGCCAAAAACATTCAGTACTTC
.,TRBV10-3,.,TRBJ2-2,CAISPRGATGELFF,TGTGCCATCAGCCCTAGAGGGGCCACCGGGGAGCTGTTTTTT
.,TRBV12-3/TRBV12-4,TRBD1,TRBJ2-5,CASSKQGLQETQYF,TGTGCCAGCAGCAAACAGGGGCTCCAAGAGACCCAGTACTTC